The 30 T cell receptor beta chains presented below share a single source sample, sequenced in a study of T-cell memory formation after mild COVID-19. TCRdb passed the 5' RACE reads through MiXCR, listing each CDR3 protein once. Counted here are around 120,000 distinct CDR3 sequences, roughly 15% occurring once; the ten biggest clones make up approximately 14%. The material sequenced was PBMCs or a T cell subset sorted from them (not recorded which). The receptor set was obtained from an adult woman who had mild COVID-19 (a few samples of this study predate the infection). Cell type and time point are not known.

This clonotype appeared many times. This chain joins TRBV29-1 and TRBJ2-2; the D gene is possibly TRBD1 (7 bases). The CDR3 loop spans 14 amino acids. The V end lost 4 bases, the J end lost 4 bases, and 13 bases lay between the germline ends. Germline V gene sequence: CDR1 SQVTM, CDR2 ANQGSEA. In DNA, the CDR3 is TGCAGCGTTGGGGGAGGACAGGCCACCGGGGAGCTGTTTTTT. It encodes CSVGGGQATGELFF.

The chain is built from TRBV18 and TRBJ2-7, with D perhaps matching TRBD2 (6 bases). The germline V gene has CDR1 KGHSH and CDR2 LQKENI. Trimming cost V 3 bases and J 5 bases, with 8 bases left between them. This CDR3 contains 12 residues. CDR3 protein: CASSPGGNEQYF. The CDR3 bases are TGTGCCAGCTCACCGGGGGGAAACGAGCAGTACTTC. Variable domain in full (rest from reference TRBV18 and TRBJ2-7): NAGVMQNPRHLVRRRGQEARLRCSPMKGHSHVYWYRQLPEEGLKFMVYLQKENIIDESGMPKERFSAEFPKEGPSILRIQQVVRGDSAAYFCASSPGGNEQYFGPGTRLTVT.

J is TRBJ2-1 and V is TRBV15; possible D gene TRBD1, 5 bases. Germline lookup yields CDR1 LNHNV and CDR2 YYDKDF (reference sequence). The V and J ends lost 2 bases and 1 base respectively, with 15 bases between them. The CDR3 runs 17 residues. In DNA form, the CDR3 reads TGTGCCACCAGCAGACAATCAGGGTATCCGTCCTACAATGAGCAGTTCTTC. Its protein is CATSRQSGYPSYNEQFF. Full variable domain (outside the CDR3, taken from reference TRBV15 and TRBJ2-1): DAMVIQNPRYQVTQFGKPVTLSCSQTLNHNVMYWYQQKSSQAPKLLFHYYDKDFNNEADTPDNFQSRRPNTSFCFLDIRSPGLGDTAMYLCATSRQSGYPSYNEQFFGPGTRLTVL.

The V call is TRBV20-1, the J call TRBJ2-3; maybe TRBD1 (6 bases). V was pared by 5 bases and J by 5 bases, with 14 bases between. The CDR3 sequence is 13 residues long. Per the germline V gene, CDR1 is DFQATT and CDR2 is SNEGSKA (reference sequence). The CDR3 DNA reads as TGCAGTGCTGCGACAGGTTCAAGAGATACGCAGTATTTT. Amino acid sequence: CSAATGSRDTQYF.

The table lists this clonotype with a few counts. The chain combines TRBV7-9 with TRBJ2-7; D unclear. This CDR3 contains 12 residues. V lost 1 base to trimming and J lost 2 bases, with 3 bases between them. Germline values: CDR1 SEHNR, CDR2 FQNEAQ (reference sequence). The CDR3 here is CASSLDTYEQYF. The CDR3 DNA follows: TGTGCCAGCAGCTTAGATACCTACGAGCAGTACTTC.

This clonotype came up a few times. This chain joins TRBV5-1 and TRBJ2-3, with TRBD1 matching 7 bases. Germline loops: CDR1 SGHRS, CDR2 YFSETQ. The junction had 3 bases not matched to a gene; V was cut back by 1 base and J by 1 base. The CDR3 spans 15 residues. CDR3 nucleotides: TGCGCCAGCAGCTTGAAAGGGACAGGCACAGATACGCAGTATTTT. This sequence encodes CASSLKGTGTDTQYF. The entire variable domain, with the rest obtained from reference TRBV5-1 and TRBJ2-3, is as follows: KAGVTQTPRYLIKTRGQQVTLSCSPISGHRSVSWYQQTPGQGLQFLFEYFSETQRNKGNFPGRFSGRQFSNSRSEMNVSTLELGDSALYLCASSLKGTGTDTQYFGPGTRLTVL.

This clonotype came up a few times. CDR3 DNA: TGCGCCAGCAGCCAAGATTCGAGGACCCAGTACTTC. Its translation is CASSQDSRTQYF. The rearrangement joins TRBV4-1 to TRBJ2-5; no reliable D call. The V gene's germline CDR1 is MGHRA and CDR2 YSYEKL. V lost 0 bases and J lost 7, with 6 bases in between. CDR3 size: 12 residues.

This clonotype has more than one count but fewer than ten. The chain joins TRBV24-1 to TRBJ2-5; 7 bases match TRBD2. This CDR3 contains 15 residues. Per germline, CDR1 KGHDR and CDR2 SFDVKD. J was trimmed by 2 bases and V by 6 bases; bases with no gene match: 8. CDR3 nucleotide sequence: TGTGCCACCAGTCCGTCTAGCGGAGAACAAGAGACCCAGTACTTC. This gives the protein CATSPSSGEQETQYF.

This clonotype showed up just a few times. This chain connects TRBV7-9 to TRBJ2-2; the D is unclear. Per germline, CDR1 SEHNR and CDR2 FQNEAQ (reference sequence). The CDR3 is 15 amino acids. Between the trimmed V and J ends, which lost 2 bases and 5 bases, there was a span of 12 bases. The CDR3 DNA sequence: TGTGCCAGCAGCTTATGGGCAGATAATACCGGGGAGCTGTTTTTT. This encodes CASSLWADNTGELFF.

The chain combines TRBV12-3 or TRBV12-4 with TRBJ1-1; the D gene is possibly TRBD1 (5 bases). Trimming pared 8 bases from V and 0 bases from J, leaving 16 bases between. This CDR3 region has 15 residues. CDR3 residues: CASVWGRGMNTEAFF. The DNA for the CDR3 is TGTGCCAGCGTCTGGGGCCGGGGGATGAACACTGAAGCTTTCTTT.

The gene calls are TRBV30 and TRBJ1-2; D is uncertain. Trimming shortened V by 0 bases and J by 14 bases, and 25 bases separated the two germline ends. The CDR3 has 15 residues. From germline, CDR1 is GTSNPN and CDR2 SVGIG (reference sequence). CDR3 nucleotide sequence: TGTGCCTGGAGTGTACGAGGGAAAAGGGATGGAGATGGAACCTTC. Translating gives CAWSVRGKRDGDGTF. The full variable domain, completed using reference TRBV30 and TRBJ1-2, is SQTIHQWPATLVQPVGSPLSLECTVEGTSNPNLYWYRQAAGRGLQLLFYSVGIGQISSEVPQNLSASRPQDRQFILSSKKLLLSDSGFYLCAWSVRGKRDGDGTFGSGTRLTVV.

The chain links TRBV20-1 to TRBJ2-2; D call uncertain. Germline assignment: CDR1 DFQATT and CDR2 SNEGSKA (reference sequence). Trimming left V 3 bases short and J 5 bases short, with 13 bases between. The CDR3 totals 14 residues. The CDR3 DNA reads TGCAGTGCTAGTGAAATCGAGGCGACCGGGGAGCTGTTTTTT. Translation gives CSASEIEATGELFF.

The chain employs TRBV12-3 or TRBV12-4 and TRBJ1-3; D possibly corresponds to TRBD1 (6 bases). CDR3 size: 16 residues. Trimming pared 1 base from V and 6 bases from J, leaving 16 bases between. The CDR3 loop reads CASSLGGTGTQNTIYF. CDR3 sequence (DNA): TGTGCCAGCAGTTTAGGAGGTACAGGGACTCAAAACACCATATATTTT.

The sample holds a few counts of this clonotype. The V and J genes are TRBV7-6 and TRBJ2-7; D is ambiguous. The germline V gene encodes CDR1 SGHVS and CDR2 FNYEAQ. The CDR3 is 14 residues long. Deletions cut 1 base from V and 2 bases from J, with 9 bases between. DNA for the CDR3: TGTGCCAGCAGCTTAGAACCAGTAGCCTACGAGCAGTACTTC. This gives the protein CASSLEPVAYEQYF.

The gene calls are TRBV12-3 or TRBV12-4 and TRBJ2-7; a possible D gene is TRBD1 (6 bases). Trimming took 5 bases from V and 7 from J, leaving 12 bases between them. The length of the CDR3 is 12 residues. CDR3 in DNA: TGTGCCAGCAGTGTACAGGGCTGGGAGCAGTACTTC. The encoded protein is CASSVQGWEQYF.

This chain connects TRBV11-1 to TRBJ2-7, with 10 bases lining up with TRBD1. The junction had 8 bases not matched to a gene; V was cut back by 4 bases and J by 5 bases. CDR3 length equals 15 residues. CDR1 is SGHAT and CDR2 is FQDESV in the germline V gene (reference sequence). The CDR3 protein is CASSSRDRGLHEQYF. The CDR3 DNA follows: TGTGCCAGCAGCTCCCGGGACAGGGGCCTTCACGAGCAGTACTTC.

V is TRBV4-1 and J is TRBJ2-1; 7 positions agree with TRBD2. Germline V gives CDR1 MGHRA, CDR2 YSYEKL. V gave up 1 base and J gave up 3 bases; unmatched junction bases: 3. The CDR3 is 15 residues long. For the CDR3, the DNA is TGCGCCAGCAGCCAAGGGGCGGGGGTCTACAATGAGCAGTTCTTC. Translated: CASSQGAGVYNEQFF.

This clonotype was observed a handful of times. V and J are TRBV12-3 or TRBV12-4 and TRBJ2-3; 7 bases map to TRBD2. V was pared by 8 bases and J by 5 bases, with 7 bases of the junction left unmatched. The length of the CDR3 is 13 residues. CDR3 sequence: CASLRGFEDTQYF. In DNA form, the CDR3 reads TGTGCCAGCCTGCGGGGGTTTGAAGATACGCAGTATTTT.

This chain uses TRBV24-1 with TRBJ2-7; tentatively, D is TRBD1 or TRBD2 (6 bases each). The CDR3 is 15 residues long. Trimming pared 7 bases from V and 0 bases from J, leaving 15 bases between. Germline values: CDR1 KGHDR, CDR2 SFDVKD. The chain's CDR3 is CATSTTQGGSYEQYF. DNA for the CDR3: TGTGCCACCAGCACGACACAGGGAGGCTCCTACGAGCAGTACTTC.

The genes are TRBV11-3 and TRBJ1-6, with TRBD1 as a possible D gene (5 bases). Germline V gives CDR1 SGHNT, CDR2 YENEEA. The V and J ends lost 4 bases and 8 bases respectively, with 15 bases between them. The CDR3 is made up of 15 amino acids. CDR3 protein: CASSSNRMVDSPLHF. CDR3 sequence (DNA): TGTGCCAGCAGCTCTAACAGGATGGTAGATTCACCCCTCCACTTT. The full variable domain, with the rest looked up from reference TRBV11-3 and TRBJ1-6, is EAGVVQSPRYKIIEKKQPVAFWCNPISGHNTLYWYLQNLGQGPELLIRYENEEAVDDSQLPKDRFSAERLKGVDSTLKIQPAELGDSAVYLCASSSNRMVDSPLHFGNGTRLTVT.

The rearrangement uses TRBV9 and TRBJ1-2; D is uncertain. Germline loops: CDR1 SGDLS, CDR2 YYNGEE. With 0 bases removed from V and 6 bases from J, the gap between germline ends came to 3 bases. The CDR3 runs to 11 residues. The CDR3 DNA sequence: TGTGCCAGCAGCGTAGTCAATGGCTACACCTTC. Its protein product is CASSVVNGYTF. The entire variable domain, with the rest obtained from reference TRBV9 and TRBJ1-2, is as follows: DSGVTQTPKHLITATGQRVTLRCSPRSGDLSVYWYQQSLDQGLQFLIQYYNGEERAKGNILERFSAQQFPDLHSELNLSSLELGDSALYFCASSVVNGYTFGSGTRLTVV.

This clonotype was counted only a few times. The chain joins TRBV18 to TRBJ2-3; no firm D call. The CDR3 is 14 amino acids. Trimming removed 1 base from V and 6 bases from J, with 11 bases in between. Looked up from germline, CDR1 is KGHSH and CDR2 is LQKENI. CDR3 sequence reads: CASSPQTQADTQYF. CDR3 in DNA: TGTGCCAGCTCACCACAAACCCAGGCGGATACGCAGTATTTT.

This clonotype was observed a handful of times. This chain connects TRBV25-1 to TRBJ1-5; D is perhaps TRBD1 (5 bases). The CDR3 covers 13 residues. CDR1 MGHDK and CDR2 SYGVNS come from the germline V gene. The ends were cut back, 4 bases at V and 11 bases at J, with 15 bases in the middle. CDR3 amino acids: CASSGAGPKAQHF. CDR3 bases: TGTGCCAGCAGTGGGGCAGGGCCCAAGGCCCAGCATTTT.

This chain links TRBV29-1 with TRBJ2-1; D is unclear. Per germline, CDR1 SQVTM and CDR2 ANQGSEA. This CDR3 is 14 amino acids long. Trimming pared 3 bases from V and 1 base from J, leaving 10 bases between. The CDR3 nucleotides are TGCAGCGTTGAGTGGTTGGGGTCCTACAATGAGCAGTTCTTC. This encodes CSVEWLGSYNEQFF.

A few counts support this clonotype. CDR3 sequence reads: CASSYSGARTEQYF. In nucleotides, the CDR3 is TGCGCCAGCAGCTACAGCGGGGCCAGAACCGAGCAGTACTTC. The V gene is TRBV5-1, the J gene TRBJ2-7; 7 nucleotides align to TRBD2. CDR1 SGHRS and CDR2 YFSETQ come from the germline V gene. Trimming cost V 3 bases and J 6 bases; bases outside gene matches: 9. CDR3 size: 14 residues.

The V and J genes are TRBV7-8 and TRBJ2-1; perhaps TRBD2 as D (5 bases). This CDR3 has 15 amino acids. Trimming pared 0 bases from V and 7 bases from J, leaving 13 bases between. CDR1 is SGHVS and CDR2 is FQNEAQ in the germline V gene. The CDR3 bases are TGTGCCAGCAGCTTAGCGCTAGCAAACAGTAATGAGCAGTTCTTC. Translating gives CASSLALANSNEQFF. Supplemented by reference TRBV7-8 and TRBJ2-1, the full variable domain reads GAGVSQSPRYKVAKRGQDVALRCDPISGHVSLFWYQQALGQGPEFLTYFQNEAQLDKSGLPSDRFFAERPEGSVSTLKIQRTQQEDSAVYLCASSLALANSNEQFFGPGTRLTVL.

This clonotype was seen more than once but under ten times. This chain links TRBV29-1 with TRBJ2-5; D possibly corresponds to TRBD2 (5 bases). The V and J ends lost 4 bases and 4 bases respectively, with 16 bases between them. Germline CDR1 and CDR2: SQVTM and ANQGSEA. This CDR3 is 14 amino acids long. DNA for the CDR3: TGCAGCGTTGTAAGACCTTCCCGGGGAGAGACCCAGTACTTC. Protein product: CSVVRPSRGETQYF. The variable domain in full, completed from reference TRBV29-1 and TRBJ2-5, reads SAVISQKPSRDICQRGTSLTIQCQVDSQVTMMFWYRQQPGQSLTLIATANQGSEATYESGFVIDKFPISRPNLTFSTLTVSNMSPEDSSIYLCSVVRPSRGETQYFGPGTRLLVL.

The chain is built from TRBV7-2 and TRBJ2-1; maybe TRBD1 (5 bases). CDR1 and CDR2 from the germline V gene are SGHTA and FQGNSA. Trimming stripped 1 base from V and 5 bases from J, with 18 bases between. The CDR3 spans 17 residues. CDR3 bases: TGTGCCAGCAGCTTAGGGGGCCCCGCCGGAACCAACAATGAGCAGTTCTTC. It is translated as CASSLGGPAGTNNEQFF. Combining the CDR3 with reference TRBV7-2 and TRBJ2-1 gives the whole variable domain GAGVSQSPSNKVTEKGKDVELRCDPISGHTALYWYRQSLGQGLEFLIYFQGNSAPDKSGLPSDRFSAERTGGSVSTLTIQRTQQEDSAVYLCASSLGGPAGTNNEQFFGPGTRLTVL.

This clonotype was found a few times. V gene TRBV6-2 or TRBV6-3 combines with J gene TRBJ2-3; 7 bases align to TRBD1. This CDR3 contains 15 residues. The germline V gene has CDR1 MNHEY and CDR2 SVGEGT. With V trimmed by 5 bases and J by 1 base, 6 bases remained unmatched. CDR3 sequence reads: CASSPTGMGTDTQYF. Written as DNA, the CDR3 is TGTGCCAGCAGTCCGACAGGGATGGGCACAGATACGCAGTATTTT.

This clonotype showed up just a few times. J is TRBJ2-5 and V is TRBV20-1; D is unresolved. V was shortened by 6 bases and J by 2 bases, with 10 bases between the two germline ends. The CDR3 length is 12 residues. CDR1 and CDR2 (germline): DFQATT, SNEGSKA (reference sequence). The CDR3 bases are TGCAGTGCCCCCGCCCAGCAAGAGACCCAGTACTTC. It yields the protein CSAPAQQETQYF.